This is a list of T cell receptor beta chains from one sample in a study of T cell responses to AZD1222 COVID-19 vaccine. Libraries were prepared by immunoSEQ multiplex PCR; TCRdb keeps only in-frame clonotypes and omits some of them. The sample has approximately 160,000 clones, roughly 94% seen once. The sequences come from peripheral blood, collected 28 days after the second AZD1222 dose. Receptors were obtained from an adult who received the AZD1222 COVID-19 vaccine. Each CDR3 is given with its conserved first and last residue. Each record gives: V gene, D gene, J gene, clone size, CDR3 protein, CDR3 DNA. A D gene is named only where the DNA matches it firmly. Size is stated for part of the rows, as once, few or many counts, or as a class when the clone is expanded.

>TRBV18|NA|TRBJ1-3|NA
CASYKGSGNTIYF
TGTGCCAGCTACAAGGGGTCGGGAAACACCATATATTTT
>TRBV18|NA|TRBJ1-1|NA
CASSLQEEGEAFF
TGTGCCAGCTCCCTGCAGGAGGAGGGAGAAGCTTTCTTT
>TRBV5-1|NA|TRBJ1-3|NA
CASSFSTDAINTIYF
TGCGCCAGCAGCTTTTCGACAGACGCGATCAACACCATATATTTT
>TRBV11-3|TRBD2|TRBJ2-3|NA
CASSLWWLAGGRMADTQYF
TGTGCCAGCAGCTTATGGTGGCTAGCGGGAGGGCGTATGGCAGATACGCAGTATTTT
>TRBV13|TRBD2|TRBJ2-1|NA
CASSSPGGGSGRNEQFF
TGTGCCAGCAGCTCGCCTGGCGGCGGGAGTGGGAGGAATGAGCAGTTCTTC
>TRBV18|NA|TRBJ2-1|NA
CASSPPDSYNEQFF
TGTGCCAGCTCACCACCGGATTCCTACAATGAGCAGTTCTTC
>TRBV27|TRBD1|TRBJ1-2|NA
CASSLRGDRDKSNYGYTF
TGTGCCAGCAGTTTAAGGGGAGACAGGGATAAGTCTAACTATGGCTACACCTTC
>TRBV18|NA|TRBJ2-1|NA
CASSKRGGLSSYNEQFF
TGTGCCAGCTCAAAACGAGGGGGGCTGAGCTCCTACAATGAGCAGTTCTTC
>TRBV7-2|NA|TRBJ2-1|NA
CASSLDAGPYNEQFF
TGTGCCAGCAGCTTAGATGCAGGTCCCTACAATGAGCAGTTCTTC
>TRBV4-3|NA|TRBJ2-7|NA
CASSQGDNYEQYF
TGCGCCAGCAGCCAAGGAGACAACTACGAGCAGTACTTC
>TRBV12-3/TRBV12-4|NA|TRBJ1-1|NA
CASSVNTEAFF
TGTGCCAGCAGTGTTAACACTGAAGCTTTCTTT
>TRBV21-1|NA|TRBJ2-2|NA
CASRLVRPKQGSAGELFF
TGTGCCAGCAGGTTGGTTAGACCCAAACAGGGGAGCGCCGGGGAGCTGTTTTTT
>TRBV7-9|NA|TRBJ2-3|NA
CASSLGSGGTDTQYF
TGTGCCAGCAGCTTAGGATCGGGAGGCACAGATACGCAGTATTTT
>TRBV2|NA|TRBJ2-2|few
CASSDTSGYTGELFF
TGTGCCAGCAGTGATACAAGCGGATACACCGGGGAGCTGTTTTTT
>TRBV30|NA|TRBJ1-2|NA
CACPSPGGYGYTF
TGTGCCTGCCCTAGCCCTGGGGGTTATGGCTACACCTTC
>TRBV30|NA|TRBJ1-3|NA
CACHDSYGNTIYF
TGTGCCTGTCATGACAGTTATGGAAACACCATATATTTT
>TRBV27|TRBD1|TRBJ1-1|NA
CASSFGQEGTEAFF
TGTGCCAGCAGTTTCGGACAGGAGGGCACTGAAGCTTTCTTT
>TRBV18|TRBD2|TRBJ2-1|NA
CASSPPQRLAAYNEQFF
TGTGCCAGCTCACCACCGCAGAGACTAGCGGCCTACAATGAGCAGTTCTTC
>TRBV3-1/TRBV3-2|NA|TRBJ2-7|NA
CASSRQDLYEQYF
TGTGCCAGCAGCCGACAGGACCTTTACGAGCAGTACTTC
>TRBV30|TRBD2|TRBJ2-5|NA
CAWSVQRGHQETQYF
TGTGCCTGGAGTGTACAGCGGGGGCATCAAGAGACCCAGTACTTC
>TRBV7-2|NA|TRBJ2-7|NA
CASRGGALGNPYEQYF
TGTGCCAGCAGGGGGGGCGCTTTGGGTAACCCCTACGAGCAGTACTTC
>TRBV29-1|NA|TRBJ1-2|NA
CSVDLRRYPYGYTF
TGCAGCGTTGACCTCCGACGGTACCCCTATGGCTACACCTTC
>TRBV28|TRBD1|TRBJ1-5|NA
CASTPPGQGLNQPQHF
TGTGCCAGCACCCCCCCCGGACAGGGACTCAATCAGCCCCAGCATTTT
>TRBV4-1|NA|TRBJ2-3|NA
CASSQGVATSTDTQYF
TGCGCCAGCAGCCAAGGAGTTGCTACTAGCACAGATACGCAGTATTTT
>TRBV29-1|NA|TRBJ2-7|NA
CSVVSTEAPYEQYF
TGCAGCGTTGTCTCCACGGAAGCTCCCTACGAGCAGTACTTC
>TRBV5-1|TRBD2|TRBJ2-2|once
CASRPGLGRTGELFF
TGCGCCAGTAGACCGGGACTAGGAAGGACCGGGGAGCTGTTTTTT
>TRBV18|NA|TRBJ1-2|once
CASSPGENYGYTF
TGTGCCAGCTCACCAGGGGAGAACTATGGCTACACCTTC
>TRBV7-7|NA|TRBJ2-5|NA
CASSRMGAGQETQYF
TGTGCCAGCAGCCGCATGGGGGCAGGCCAAGAGACCCAGTACTTC
>TRBV19|TRBD1|TRBJ1-2|once
CASSHPGQSNYGYTF
TGTGCCAGTAGTCATCCGGGACAGAGTAACTATGGCTACACCTTC